This T cell receptor (beta chain) appears in the sequencing data of a study of blood T cell repertoires in COVID-19. Background on the study: Sites in the United States, Italy and Spain provided acute and convalescent COVID-19 samples. PBMCs, B-cell-depleted T cells, or T cells provided the cDNA or gDNA that made up the material.

Authors' methods: The assay estimated nucleated cells by amplifying reference gene primers. This table comes from immunoSEQ multiplex PCR, and its TCRdb copy is limited to in-frame clones, with some not included. From that table come the V and J calls and clone size; the DNA was used to work out D and trimming. The sample lists 140,000 to 150,000 clones, approximately 80% occurring once. This clone has only one observation. The CDR3 runs 13 residues. CDR1 is SQVTM and CDR2 is ANQGSEA in the germline V gene. V was cut by 3 bases and J by 1 base, with 9 bases left in between. The specimen was peripheral blood. This TCR came from a human donor in a cohort sampled during active COVID-19. The chain joins TRBV29-1 to TRBJ1-1; D is ambiguous. CDR3 region: CSVDYSGNTEAFF. The CDR3 DNA sequence: TGCAGCGTTGACTACAGTGGGAACACTGAAGCTTTCTTT.